The following is a T cell receptor beta chain sequence with its context. CDR3 length: 15 residues. CDR1 and CDR2 from the germline V gene are SEHNR and FQNEAQ (reference sequence). Trimming left V 1 base short and J 6 bases short, with 16 bases between. The data stem from a study of technical replicates of blood from a handful of donors. Repertoires were generated with immunoSEQ multiplex PCR, while TCRdb's copy carries only in-frame clones and drops some. The table shows nearly 70,000 clones, with about 91% occurring only once. The chain carries TRBV7-9 and TRBJ2-7; perhaps TRBD1 as D (6 bases). Material for sequencing was T cells isolated from PBMCs. The clonotype comes from a human donor in good health. This CDR3 reads CASSLEGTTGGEQYF. CDR3 in DNA: TGTGCCAGCAGCTTAGAGGGGACGACAGGAGGCGAGCAGTACTTC.